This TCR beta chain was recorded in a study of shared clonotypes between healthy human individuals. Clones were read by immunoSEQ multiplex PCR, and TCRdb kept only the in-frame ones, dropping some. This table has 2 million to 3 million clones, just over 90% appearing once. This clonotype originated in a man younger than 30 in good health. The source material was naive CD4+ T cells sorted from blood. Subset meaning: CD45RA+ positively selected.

The CDR3 nucleotides read TGTGCCAGCAGCACTGAGGGGAGGGGACGGGAGACCCAGTACTTC. Protein sequence: CASSTEGRGRETQYF. This rearrangement joins TRBV7-2 to TRBJ2-5, with 7 nucleotides matching TRBD2. The CDR3 runs 15 residues. CDR1 and CDR2 (germline): SGHTA, FQGNSA. Unmatched junction bases numbered 11, after V lost 5 bases and J lost 5 bases.